The next 2 T cell receptor beta chains were all read from a single sample in a study of blood T cell repertoires in COVID-19. Sequenced by immunoSEQ multiplex PCR; TCRdb stores in-frame clones only, minus some. Of about 250,000 clones listed, about four fifths were seen once; the top ten hold about 1.5%. Material for sequencing was peripheral blood. All receptors derive from a middle-aged woman who had recovered from COVID-19.

The CDR3 here is CASSREIGEKLFF. CDR3 in DNA: TGTGCCAGCAGCCGGGAGATAGGTGAAAAACTGTTTTTT. The chain uses TRBV2 and TRBJ1-4, with D unresolved. The V and J ends lost 6 bases and 7 bases respectively, with 12 bases between them. Germline lookup yields CDR1 SNHLY and CDR2 FYNNEI. The CDR3 is 13 amino acids.

The chain joins TRBV10-3 to TRBJ1-2; 11 bases agree with TRBD1. With V trimmed by 2 bases and J by 5 bases, 4 bases remained unmatched. The CDR3 covers 15 residues. CDR1 is ENHRY and CDR2 is SYGVKD in the germline V gene. CDR3 amino acids: CAISEPDRGPYGYTF. CDR3 coding DNA: TGTGCCATCAGTGAGCCGGACAGGGGGCCTTATGGCTACACCTTC.